This entry lists 27 T cell receptor beta chains sequenced from one sample in a study of post-analysis software for immune sequencing data. Findings and caveats of the study: Elevated frequency relative to controls characterized roughly five TRBV segments in patients, TRBV5-6, TRBV5-1 and TRBV20-1 among them.

Prepared libraries of TCR beta cDNA carried unique molecular identifiers. One entry per CDR3 protein, called by TCRdb with MiXCR from the PCR reads. The table lists roughly 580,000 distinct CDR3 sequences, around 47% of them singletons. These TCRs' antigens remain unknown. The sequencing sample was made of blood. The receptors derive from a girl between 10 and 17 years old with multiple sclerosis.

V gene TRBV5-6 combines with J gene TRBJ2-3; 9 bases align to TRBD2. In germline, CDR1 is SGHDT, CDR2 YYEEEE. V shed 4 bases and J 0 bases; nucleotides not matched to a gene: 9. This CDR3 has 17 amino acids. DNA for the CDR3: TGTGCCAGCAGCACCCAGTTAGCGGGGGTGAGCACAGATACGCAGTATTTT. It is translated as CASSTQLAGVSTDTQYF.

This clonotype has a count of ten or more. Sequence at one end of the junction differs from germline and may be a read error. V usage is TRBV5-1 and J usage is TRBJ2-1, with 8 positions matching TRBD2. The CDR3 contains 15 residues. CDR1 SGHRS and CDR2 YFSETQ come from the germline V gene. Here the CDR3 reads CASSLAGPSYNEQFF. In nucleotides, the CDR3 is TGTGCCAGCAGCTTAGCGGGACCCTCCTACAATGAGCAGTTCTTC.

The V gene is TRBV5-1, the J gene TRBJ2-5; D is perhaps TRBD1 (6 bases). The CDR3 totals 11 residues. Germline V CDR1 and CDR2: SGHRS, YFSETQ. V was clipped by 6 bases and J by 5 bases, with 8 bases between them. In nucleotides, the CDR3 is TGCGCCAGCACGAGGGGGGAGACCCAGTACTTC. Translated: CASTRGETQYF.

The chain carries TRBV12-3 or TRBV12-4 and TRBJ2-1, with a tentative D call TRBD2 (6 bases). The ends were cut back, 6 bases at V and 2 bases at J, with 11 bases in the middle. This CDR3 contains 14 residues. In DNA, the CDR3 is TGTGCCAGCAGGCCGGGAGATCCCTACAATGAGCAGTTCTTC. Amino acid sequence: CASRPGDPYNEQFF.

The chain carries TRBV30 and TRBJ2-4; 7 bases map to TRBD1. The DNA end is a closer match to TRBJ2-7, so the J assignment may be wrong. The germline CDR1 and CDR2 sequences are GTSNPN and SVGIG (reference sequence). The CDR3 is made up of 13 amino acids. CDR3 amino acids: CAWSRDSSYEQYF. In DNA, the CDR3 is TGTGCCTGGAGTAGGGACAGTAGCTACGAGCAGTACTTC.

The chain employs TRBV20-1 and TRBJ2-5; a weak D match, TRBD1 (5 bases). Germline values: CDR1 DFQATT, CDR2 SNEGSKA (reference sequence). The CDR3 has 13 amino acids. Trimming pared 6 bases from V and 11 bases from J, leaving 22 bases between. CDR3 nucleotides: TGCAGTGCCCATCCACAGGATTGGAGTGAGCAGTACTTC. This sequence encodes CSAHPQDWSEQYF.

J is TRBJ1-1 and V is TRBV10-3; no clear D gene. Trimming cost V 3 bases and J 1 base, with 3 bases left between them. From germline, CDR1 is ENHRY and CDR2 SYGVKD. The CDR3 is made up of 12 amino acids. CDR3 nucleotide sequence: TGTGCCATCAGTGACTCGAACACTGAAGCTTTCTTT. The encoded protein is CAISDSNTEAFF.

This chain links TRBV10-3 with TRBJ2-7, with 7 bases identical to TRBD1. This CDR3 is 15 amino acids long. Germline V lookup: CDR1 ENHRY, CDR2 SYGVKD. J gave up 2 bases and V 2 bases, and 6 bases lay outside the gene matches. The DNA for the CDR3 is TGTGCCATCAGTGAGGGTACAGGGGCGGCCTACGAGCAGTACTTC. Its protein is CAISEGTGAAYEQYF.

This clonotype was observed a few times. The J gene is TRBJ2-7, the V gene TRBV12-3 or TRBV12-4; D gene ambiguous. CDR3 length: 12 amino acids. Between the trimmed V and J ends, which lost 5 bases and 4 bases, there was a span of 9 bases. CDR3 in amino acids: CASSQDGYEQYF. The CDR3 DNA is TGTGCCAGCAGTCAAGACGGGTACGAGCAGTACTTC.

V and J are TRBV30 and TRBJ2-3; no clear D. The germline V gene encodes CDR1 GTSNPN and CDR2 SVGIG (reference sequence). This CDR3 spans 13 amino acids. Trimming cost V 5 bases and J 0 bases, with 9 bases left between them. CDR3 nucleotide sequence: TGTGCCTGGTCCTTAAGCAGCACAGATACGCAGTATTTT. Translated: CAWSLSSTDTQYF.

The rearrangement joins TRBV5-5 to TRBJ1-5; 7 nucleotides align to TRBD1. The junction had 9 bases not matched to a gene; V was cut back by 4 bases and J by 5 bases. The CDR3 covers 15 residues. Looked up from germline, CDR1 is SGHKS and CDR2 is YYEKEE (reference sequence). The CDR3 nucleotides are TGTGCCAGCAGCCTGACAGGGTTGGATTATCAGCCCCAGCATTTT. Translated: CASSLTGLDYQPQHF.

The chain carries TRBV7-2 and TRBJ1-1, with D possibly TRBD1 on 6 matching bases. Trimming removed 5 bases at V and 5 bases at J, with 21 bases between. Germline V CDR1 and CDR2: SGHTA, FQGNSA. CDR3 length: 16 residues. The CDR3 reads CASSTTGRDIGTEAFF. CDR3 bases: TGTGCCAGCAGCACAACGGGGAGGGACATAGGGACTGAAGCTTTCTTT.

This clonotype has just a few counts. The chain is built from TRBV5-1 and TRBJ2-7; 7 nucleotides line up with TRBD2. The DNA end is a closer match to TRBJ2-5, so the J assignment may be wrong. Per germline, CDR1 SGHRS and CDR2 YFSETQ. This CDR3 has 14 residues. Here the CDR3 DNA reads TGCGCCAGCAGCCTCGGGGGGACCCGACAGACCCAGTACTTC. Translation: CASSLGGTRQTQYF.

The gene calls are TRBV12-3 or TRBV12-4 and TRBJ2-1; weak D call: TRBD1 (6 bases). V lost 8 bases and J lost 4, with 12 bases in between. This CDR3 is 13 amino acids long. This chain's CDR3 is CASSIQGYNEQFF. CDR3 nucleotides: TGTGCCAGCTCGATTCAGGGGTACAATGAGCAGTTCTTC.

The chain couples TRBV19 to TRBJ2-1; D unresolved. Trimming removed 6 bases at V and 7 bases at J, with 19 bases between. The length of the CDR3 is 15 residues. Germline V gene lookup returns CDR1 LNHDA and CDR2 SQIVND (reference sequence). The CDR3 DNA follows: TGTGCCAGTAGCCCCCCTCAGCCTGGTATTAATGAGCAGTTCTTC. Translating it yields CASSPPQPGINEQFF.

The sample holds one count of this clonotype. The rearrangement joins TRBV5-1 to TRBJ2-4; 13 bases are a match to TRBD2. The DNA end favors TRBJ2-7, so the J call may be wrong. Germline CDR1 reads SGHRS; CDR2 reads YFSETQ. This CDR3 is built from 16 residues. For the CDR3, the DNA is TGCGCCAGCAGCCGCGGACTAGCGGGAGAGGGAGACGAGCAGTACTTC. Translation gives CASSRGLAGEGDEQYF.

With regard to this clonotype: A read error may produce the germline difference seen at one junction end. The rearrangement uses TRBV7-9 and TRBJ1-1; possible D gene TRBD1, 5 bases. The CDR3 extends over 15 amino acids. Per germline, CDR1 SEHNR and CDR2 FQNEAQ (reference sequence). CDR3 residues: CAGSNRRDVNTEAFF. The CDR3 nucleotides are TGTGCCGGCAGCAACCGCAGGGACGTGAACACTGAAGCTTTCTTT. The full variable domain, with the rest looked up from reference TRBV7-9 and TRBJ1-1, is DTGVSQNPRHKITKRGQNVTFRCDPISEHNRLYWYRQTLGQGPEFLTYFQNEAQLEKSRLLSDRFSAERPKGSFSTLEIQRTEQGDSAMYLCAGSNRRDVNTEAFFGQGTRLTVV.

This clonotype was seen a handful of times. A read error may account for a junction end that differs from germline. CDR3 bases: TGTGCCACCAGTCCAGGGCTAGCGGGAGTTTCCTACGAGCAGTACTTC. Protein sequence: CATSPGLAGVSYEQYF. This chain connects TRBV12-3 or TRBV12-4 to TRBJ2-5; 10 positions match TRBD2. The J call is doubtful: the DNA matches TRBJ2-7 better. This CDR3 region has 16 residues.

The chain has TRBV7-8 and TRBJ2-4; 11 nucleotides align to TRBD2. The CDR3 totals 17 residues. The V and J ends lost 5 bases and 0 bases, in that order; junction bases with no gene match: 6. Germline assignment: CDR1 SGHVS and CDR2 FQNEAQ. The chain's CDR3 is CASSQSTSGVAKNIQYF. The CDR3 nucleotides are TGTGCCAGCAGCCAATCGACTAGCGGGGTAGCCAAAAACATTCAGTACTTC.

Turning to this clonotype: The junction shows a germline mismatch at one end, possibly a read error. The rearrangement uses TRBV12-3 or TRBV12-4 and TRBJ2-4, with TRBD2 as a possible D gene (6 bases). The last part of the DNA fits TRBJ2-7 better; the J call may be wrong. The CDR3 is 15 residues long. In DNA, the CDR3 is TGTGCCGGCAGCCCCGCCCGGGGTAGCGGTTCCGAGCAGTACTTC. Translated: CAGSPARGSGSEQYF.

This chain connects TRBV6-5 to TRBJ2-1; no firm D call. The V and J ends lost 0 bases and 13 bases respectively, with 10 bases between them. Germline values: CDR1 MNHEY, CDR2 SVGAGI. The CDR3 extends over 12 amino acids. CDR3 residues: CASSYSAAEQFF. The DNA of the CDR3 is TGTGCCAGCAGTTACTCCGCGGCAGAACAGTTCTTC.

This chain joins TRBV12-3 or TRBV12-4 and TRBJ2-1; 8 bases agree with TRBD2. V shed 7 bases, J shed 6 bases, and the junction held 8 bases outside the gene matches. The CDR3 spans 14 residues. The CDR3 DNA is TGTGCCAGCAATAGCGGGGACGGCCGCAATGAGCAGTTCTTC. Translation: CASNSGDGRNEQFF.

J is TRBJ2-3 and V is TRBV6-2 or TRBV6-3; 12 bases agree with TRBD2. J gave up 6 bases and V 6 bases, and 10 bases lay outside the gene matches. The germline CDR1 and CDR2 sequences are MNHEY and SVGEGT. CDR3 length: 16 residues. CDR3 loop: CASRRRLAGDVDTQYF. The CDR3 DNA reads TGTGCCAGCAGACGAAGACTAGCGGGGGACGTGGATACGCAGTATTTT.

The rearrangement joins TRBV12-3 or TRBV12-4 to TRBJ2-4, with 9 bases identical to TRBD1. The CDR3 has 15 residues. With V trimmed by 4 bases and J by 8 bases, 9 bases remained unmatched. This CDR3 is CASSSSGTGWHIQYF. Written as DNA, the CDR3 is TGTGCCAGCAGTTCCTCCGGGACAGGGTGGCACATTCAGTACTTC.

This clonotype was counted only a few times. The chain joins TRBV5-1 to TRBJ2-1; the D gene is possibly TRBD1 (5 bases). Looked up from germline, CDR1 is SGHRS and CDR2 is YFSETQ. V lost 2 bases, J lost 5 bases, and 11 bases lay in between. CDR3 length equals 14 residues. Here the CDR3 reads CASSLRQGDNEQFF. In DNA, the CDR3 is TGCGCCAGCAGCTTAAGGCAGGGTGACAATGAGCAGTTCTTC.

This clonotype was seen a few times. The chain links TRBV12-3 or TRBV12-4 to TRBJ2-7, with D hard to call. The CDR3 is 11 residues long. Trimming removed 6 bases from V and 6 bases from J, with 9 bases in between. The CDR3 DNA follows: TGTGCCAGCAGAGAGAATGGCGAGCAGTACTTC. Encoded protein: CASRENGEQYF.

This clonotype has a handful of counts. V usage is TRBV20-1 and J usage is TRBJ2-1; 10 nucleotides match TRBD2. V was pared by 3 bases and J by 12 bases, with 11 bases of the junction left unmatched. Germline V gene data show CDR1 as DFQATT and CDR2 as SNEGSKA (reference sequence). The CDR3 contains 14 residues. CDR3 sequence: CSARGTSGDSRQFF. The CDR3 nucleotides read TGCAGTGCTAGGGGCACTAGCGGGGACTCGCGGCAGTTCTTC.